The 5 T cell receptor beta chains presented below share a single source sample, sequenced in a study of cytomegalovirus exposure and HLA in healthy donors. TCRdb's table, derived via immunoSEQ multiplex PCR, lists solely in-frame clones and lacks some. The table has more than 20,000 clones, around 97% seen once. Sequencing used PBMCs. The receptor source for this set is a man under 40 in good health and CMV-seropositive.

This chain joins TRBV7-9 and TRBJ1-2; D may be TRBD1 (5 bases). The CDR3 spans 13 residues. In germline, CDR1 is SEHNR, CDR2 FQNEAQ (reference sequence). V was clipped by 5 bases and J by 11 bases, with 18 bases between them. The CDR3 nucleotides read TGTGCCAGCAGCGCTCCGCTCCGCGGGGGGTACACCTTC. Amino acids: CASSAPLRGGYTF.

This chain joins TRBV7-8 and TRBJ2-7; 9 bases fit TRBD2. Losses at the gene ends were 5 bases for V and 6 bases for J; bases not matched to a gene: 8. CDR3 size: 14 residues. Germline V lookup: CDR1 SGHVS, CDR2 FQNEAQ. For the CDR3, the DNA is TGTGCCAGCAGCCTTAGCGGGAGAGGAGGCGAGCAGTACTTC. Residues: CASSLSGRGGEQYF.

The chain uses TRBV28 and TRBJ2-1; no clear D gene. The CDR3 loop spans 12 amino acids. Germline values: CDR1 MDHEN, CDR2 SYDVKM. V shed 5 bases and J shed 3 bases, with 5 bases lying between them. DNA for the CDR3: TGTGCCAGCAGTCCCATCTACAATGAGCAGTTCTTC. Translation: CASSPIYNEQFF. Supplemented by reference TRBV28 and TRBJ2-1, the full variable domain reads DVKVTQSSRYLVKRTGEKVFLECVQDMDHENMFWYRQDPGLGLRLIYFSYDVKMKEKGDIPEGYSVSREKKERFSLILESASTNQTSMYLCASSPIYNEQFFGPGTRLTVL.

The genes are TRBV7-9 and TRBJ2-7; D is possibly TRBD2 (5 bases). Trimming removed 5 bases from V and 3 bases from J, with 11 bases in between. Germline CDR1 SEHNR, CDR2 FQNEAQ (reference sequence). The CDR3 spans 13 residues. CDR3 sequence reads: CASSLSVYYEQYF. CDR3 nucleotides: TGTGCCAGCAGCCTTAGCGTCTACTACGAGCAGTACTTC. The variable domain in full, with the rest retrieved from reference TRBV7-9 and TRBJ2-7, is DTGVSQNPRHKITKRGQNVTFRCDPISEHNRLYWYRQTLGQGPEFLTYFQNEAQLEKSRLLSDRFSAERPKGSFSTLEIQRTEQGDSAMYLCASSLSVYYEQYFGPGTRLTVT.

The chain has TRBV5-5 and TRBJ2-1; 11 nucleotides align to TRBD2. J was trimmed by 10 bases and V by 6 bases; bases with no gene match: 12. This CDR3 region has 15 residues. Germline V CDR1 and CDR2: SGHKS, YYEKEE (reference sequence). Written as DNA, the CDR3 is TGTGCCAGCATTCAAGTACTAGCGGGAGAGGGGGAGCAGTTCTTC. Its translation is CASIQVLAGEGEQFF.